These 14 T cell receptor beta chains share one sample of origin, sequenced in a study of control samples from healthy donors and cancer patients. Generated by immunoSEQ multiplex PCR, the TCRdb table keeps only in-frame clones and is missing some. The sample holds 100,000 to 150,000 clones, less than 95% seen once. Material: blood. The receptors were gathered from a man younger than 45 in good health.

This chain links TRBV19 with TRBJ2-1, with 9 bases lining up with TRBD2. After removal of 4 bases from V and 0 bases from J, the junction contained 7 bases not matched to a gene. Germline CDR1 is LNHDA and CDR2 is SQIVND (reference sequence). The CDR3 consists of 17 residues. CDR3 in amino acids: CASSTGTSPSSYNEQFF. The CDR3 coding sequence is TGTGCCAGTAGTACCGGGACTAGCCCGAGCTCCTACAATGAGCAGTTCTTC.

V gene TRBV27 combines with J gene TRBJ1-2; D may be TRBD1 (5 bases). This CDR3 contains 14 residues. Per the germline V gene, CDR1 is MNHEY and CDR2 is SMNVEV (reference sequence). Trimming removed 2 bases at V and 8 bases at J, with 15 bases between. The CDR3 DNA sequence: TGTGCCAGCAGTTTAACCAGGGTATCGAAGGGCTACACCTTC. Translating it yields CASSLTRVSKGYTF.

V is TRBV4-2 and J is TRBJ1-1, with D possibly TRBD1 on 6 matching bases. The CDR3 spans 17 residues. V was cut by 0 bases and J by 1 base, with 15 bases left in between. CDR1 and CDR2 from the germline V gene are LGHNA and YNFKEQ. As DNA, the CDR3 is TGTGCCAGCAGCCAAGATATTCTCGCCAGGGGGAACACTGAAGCTTTCTTT. It specifies CASSQDILARGNTEAFF.

The chain combines TRBV9 with TRBJ2-5; D ambiguous. This CDR3 spans 13 amino acids. The ends were cut back, 0 bases at V and 3 bases at J, with 6 bases in the middle. Germline V gene sequence: CDR1 SGDLS, CDR2 YYNGEE. The CDR3 loop reads CASSVAEKETQYF. The CDR3 DNA sequence: TGTGCCAGCAGCGTAGCGGAGAAAGAGACCCAGTACTTC.

This clone was seen only a few times. V and J are TRBV12-3 or TRBV12-4 and TRBJ1-2, with D uncertain. The CDR3 runs 12 residues. V was pared by 3 bases and J by 8 bases, with 10 bases between. Written as DNA, the CDR3 is TGTGCCAGCAGTTTGACCGGGAAAGGCTACACCTTC. As protein: CASSLTGKGYTF.

The chain combines TRBV6-2 or TRBV6-3 with TRBJ2-1; 9 nucleotides align to TRBD2. Losses at the gene ends were 2 bases for V and 2 bases for J; bases not matched to a gene: 10. The germline gives CDR1 MNHEY, CDR2 SVGEGT. The CDR3 is made up of 18 amino acids. The CDR3 DNA is TGTGCCAGCAGTTACCCCGGGGTAGCGGGGGAGCCCTACAATGAGCAGTTCTTC. Translated: CASSYPGVAGEPYNEQFF.

This rearrangement joins TRBV4-3 to TRBJ1-1; no clear D gene. Germline CDR1 and CDR2: LGHNA and YSLEER. The CDR3 runs to 16 residues. Trimming shortened V by 2 bases and J by 0 bases, and 13 bases separated the two germline ends. The CDR3 loop is CASSQQVSPMNTEAFF. For the CDR3, the DNA is TGCGCCAGCAGCCAACAGGTCAGCCCGATGAACACTGAAGCTTTCTTT.

The CDR3 region is CATSDNGTSGGASGPGGYQETQYF. The CDR3 nucleotides read TGTGCCACCAGTGACAATGGGACTAGCGGGGGGGCCTCGGGGCCGGGGGGGTATCAAGAGACCCAGTACTTC. V and J are TRBV24-1 and TRBJ2-5; TRBD2 agrees at 16 bases. V dropped 4 bases and J dropped 2; count of bases not matched to a gene: 24. Germline CDR1 is KGHDR and CDR2 is SFDVKD. CDR3 size: 24 residues.

The chain is built from TRBV6-2 or TRBV6-3 and TRBJ2-7; D remains unclear. V dropped 6 bases and J dropped 6 bases, with 12 bases sitting between them. This CDR3 spans 12 amino acids. Germline CDR1 and CDR2: MNHEY and SVGEGT. The CDR3 region is CASSRTTVEQYF. The DNA for the CDR3 is TGTGCCAGCAGCCGTACCACGGTCGAGCAGTACTTC.

The rearrangement joins TRBV7-9 to TRBJ1-2; the match to TRBD1 covers 9 bases. CDR1 SEHNR and CDR2 FQNEAQ come from the germline V gene (reference sequence). This CDR3 region has 14 residues. The V segment lost 1 base and the J segment 5 bases; nucleotides outside the gene matches: 2. CDR3 sequence: CASSLVGTGYGYTF. CDR3 nucleotides: TGTGCCAGCAGCTTAGTGGGGACAGGGTATGGCTACACCTTC.

This clone appeared once. The gene calls are TRBV5-1 and TRBJ2-5; 9 positions match TRBD2. The germline V gene has CDR1 SGHRS and CDR2 YFSETQ. After removal of 7 bases from V and 5 bases from J, the junction contained 15 bases not matched to a gene. The CDR3 length is 16 residues. In DNA form, the CDR3 reads TGCGCCAGCCGCCCAGGAAGCGGGGGGCTCCTGGAGACCCAGTACTTC. Translated, it gives CASRPGSGGLLETQYF. Variable domain in full (rest from reference TRBV5-1 and TRBJ2-5): KAGVTQTPRYLIKTRGQQVTLSCSPISGHRSVSWYQQTPGQGLQFLFEYFSETQRNKGNFPGRFSGRQFSNSRSEMNVSTLELGDSALYLCASRPGSGGLLETQYFGPGTRLLVL.

This clone was observed once. The rearrangement uses TRBV30 and TRBJ2-2; 9 nucleotides align to TRBD1. Germline CDR1 is GTSNPN and CDR2 is SVGIG (reference sequence). V lost 0 bases to trimming and J lost 5 bases; unmatched junction nucleotides: 4. There are 15 residues in the CDR3. This CDR3 reads CAWSVRDRDTGELFF. CDR3 nucleotide sequence: TGTGCCTGGAGTGTACGGGACAGGGATACCGGGGAGCTGTTTTTT.

The chain links TRBV5-8 to TRBJ2-7; perhaps D is TRBD1 or TRBD2 (6 bases each). Germline V gene data show CDR1 as SGHTS and CDR2 as YDEGEE. This CDR3 is 17 amino acids long. Between the trimmed V and J ends, which lost 3 bases and 7 bases, there was a span of 26 bases. This CDR3 reads CASSSPRAGGVAWEQYF. The DNA of the CDR3 is TGTGCCAGCAGCTCACCGCGCGCCGGGGGCGTTGCGTGGGAGCAGTACTTC.

The genes are TRBV4-3 and TRBJ2-7; no definite D call. CDR1 is LGHNA and CDR2 is YSLEER in the germline V gene. The V end lost 2 bases, the J end lost 2 bases, and 7 bases lay between the germline ends. This CDR3 is 13 amino acids long. CDR3 residues: CASSQRAAYEQYF. CDR3 bases: TGCGCCAGCAGCCAAAGGGCGGCCTACGAGCAGTACTTC.